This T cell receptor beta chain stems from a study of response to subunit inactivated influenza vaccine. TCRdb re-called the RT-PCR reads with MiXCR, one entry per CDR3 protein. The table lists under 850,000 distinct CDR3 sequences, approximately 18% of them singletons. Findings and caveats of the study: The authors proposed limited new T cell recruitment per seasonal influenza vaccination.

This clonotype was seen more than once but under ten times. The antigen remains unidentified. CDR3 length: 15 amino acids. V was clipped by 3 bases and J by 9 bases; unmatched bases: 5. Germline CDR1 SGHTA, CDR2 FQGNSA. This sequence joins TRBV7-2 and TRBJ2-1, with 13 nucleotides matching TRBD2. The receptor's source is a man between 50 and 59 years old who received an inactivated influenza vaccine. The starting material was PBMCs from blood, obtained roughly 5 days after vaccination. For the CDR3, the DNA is TGTGCCAGCAGCTTTACTAGCGGGGGGGCCGGTGAGCAGTTCTTC. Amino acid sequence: CASSFTSGGAGEQFF.